Listed below are T cell receptor beta chains from one sample, sequenced in a study of T cell repertoires in cytomegalovirus infection. TCRdb re-called the reads with MiXCR, one entry per CDR3 protein. The data hold some 920,000 distinct CDR3 sequences, with around 30% observed a single time. These TCRs' antigens remain unknown. Sequenced here: cultured CD8+ T cells from PBMCs, sampled from culture after CMV antigen stimulation. All receptors derive from a human donor in good health (CMV status not recorded). Some clones in this sample may be carry-over from other donors' samples. The conserved cysteine and the conserved F or W are not part of the CDR3 here.

J gene	V gene	CDR3 protein
TRBJ1-2	TRBV7-8	ASSSQLRDLRDYGYT
TRBJ2-1	TRBV6-2/TRBV6-3	ASMKGNEQF
TRBJ1-5	TRBV6-2/TRBV6-3	ASATGNQPQH
TRBJ2-3	TRBV9	VSSVGTGLTDTQY
TRBJ2-1	TRBV7-6	ASSLGGGGVNEQF
TRBJ2-7	TRBV6-5	ASSSSDRVDEQY
TRBJ2-2	TRBV5-1	ASTGTMNTGELF
TRBJ1-2	TRBV5-3	ASRIRGVAYGYT
TRBJ2-7	TRBV10-3	AISPGTVIYEQY
TRBJ1-2	TRBV5-5	ASSWAGDPNYGYT
TRBJ2-1	TRBV12-3/TRBV12-4	ASSSSGNLEQF
TRBJ1-4	TRBV15	ATSRARTGGEKLF
TRBJ2-1	TRBV19	ASSIGASGGSYNEQF
TRBJ2-1	TRBV5-1	ASTQNSGGPYNEQF
TRBJ2-3	TRBV7-8	ASSSSGGAGTDTQY
TRBJ2-2	TRBV7-9	ASSLRFRGLKSTGELF
TRBJ2-5	TRBV6-6	ASSYGQAMETQY
TRBJ2-1	TRBV27	ASRGGGRNNEQF
TRBJ2-7	TRBV7-6	ASSLVGGPPFYEQY
TRBJ2-3	TRBV4-3	ASSQAPPGEVGTDTQY
TRBJ2-1	TRBV11-2	ASSLGRDRAYNEQF
TRBJ1-2	TRBV12-3/TRBV12-4	ASSDTGNGYT
TRBJ1-1	TRBV4-1	ASSQALTVNTEAF
TRBJ1-1	TRBV13	ASSLPSGFEAF
TRBJ1-2	TRBV7-9	ASSLAREGGGYT
TRBJ2-1	TRBV7-2	ASSHDTVGHNEQF
TRBJ1-6	TRBV6-6	ASRFKSLSPAGAEASLH
TRBJ2-3	TRBV7-2	ASSSLKLGLNTDTQY